This is a list of T cell receptor beta chains from one sample in a study of blood T cell repertoires in COVID-19. The data were produced by immunoSEQ multiplex PCR, yet TCRdb's version contains in-frame clones alone and is incomplete. The sample contains hundreds of thousands of clones, around 87% of which appear only once. Sequenced sample: peripheral blood. These receptors all come from a woman between 35 and 50 years old who had recovered from COVID-19. Both conserved end residues are part of each CDR3. Each record gives: V gene, clone size, D gene, J gene, CDR3 DNA, CDR3 protein. The D gene is left open where the match is weak. The size of a clone is reported for some rows only, either as once, few or many, or as a class for expanded clones.

TRBV6-5	-	TRBD1	TRBJ2-4	TGTGCCAGCAGTTTCAAACACGGGACAGGAAACATTCAGTACTTC	CASSFKHGTGNIQYF
TRBV3-1/TRBV3-2	few	-	TRBJ1-1	TGTGCCAGCAGGGAGGACTCTATGAACACTGAAGCTTTCTTT	CASREDSMNTEAFF
TRBV9	-	-	TRBJ1-2	TGTGCCAGCAGTCGCCCCTTGGACACCCGGAGGGTTTCTAACTATGGCTACACCTTC	CASSRPLDTRRVSNYGYTF
TRBV5-4	-	TRBD1	TRBJ1-2	TGTGCCAGCAGCCTACAGGGGATAGGTAACTATGGCTACACCTTC	CASSLQGIGNYGYTF
TRBV7-9	-	-	TRBJ2-5	TGTGCCAGCAGCTTAGCGCGGGGTCGGTGGGGGGAGACCCAGTACTTC	CASSLARGRWGETQYF
TRBV5-1	-	-	TRBJ2-7	TGCGCCAGCAGCTCCTCTATCTTCCAGGTGGGCTCAGACGAGCAGTACTTC	CASSSSIFQVGSDEQYF
TRBV28	-	-	TRBJ2-1	TGTGCCAGCAGTTCTTATCGCGGAGGGCTTTTCACCAATGAGCAGTTCTTC	CASSSYRGGLFTNEQFF
TRBV7-9	-	TRBD2	TRBJ2-7	TGTGCCAGCAGCCTGGGAGGGATCGAGCAGTACTTC	CASSLGGIEQYF
TRBV5-6	-	-	TRBJ2-5	TGTGCCAGCAGCTTGATCCCAACAGGATGGGAGACCCAGTACTTC	CASSLIPTGWETQYF
TRBV30	-	TRBD1	TRBJ1-4	TGTGCCTGGGGGAGGGACAGGGTTGGTGAAAAACTGTTTTTT	CAWGRDRVGEKLFF
TRBV5-5	-	-	TRBJ1-1	TGTGCCAGCAGCTTGGGTTACAGGACGGACATGAACACTGAAGCTTTCTTT	CASSLGYRTDMNTEAFF
TRBV25-1	-	-	TRBJ2-5	TGTGCCAGCAGTGACTACAGGCAAGAGACCCAGTACTTC	CASSDYRQETQYF
TRBV7-3	-	-	TRBJ2-1	TGTGCCAGCAGCTCAGCAGCAGGGCAGTTCTTC	CASSSAAGQFF
TRBV5-4	-	-	TRBJ1-2	TGTGCCTCAGGATCCGGGACACGCTATGGCTACACCTTC	CASGSGTRYGYTF
TRBV7-2	-	TRBD1	TRBJ1-5	TGTGCCAGCACCGAGGACAGGGCAAGGCAGCCCCAGCATTTT	CASTEDRARQPQHF
TRBV7-9	few	-	TRBJ2-1	TGTGCCAGCAGCTTAGCTCTAGGACTCCTTAAGAATGAGCAGTTCTTC	CASSLALGLLKNEQFF
TRBV7-2	-	-	TRBJ2-7	TGTGCCAGCAGCTTAGTGGACACACCCTACGAGCAGTACTTC	CASSLVDTPYEQYF
TRBV30	-	TRBD2	TRBJ2-5	TGTGCCTGGAGCGGGGGGGTAGCGGGATTAATAGAGACCCAGTACTTC	CAWSGGVAGLIETQYF
TRBV2	-	-	TRBJ1-2	TGTGCCAGCAGTGAATTCAGGGACTATGGCTACACCTTC	CASSEFRDYGYTF